One sample yielded the 10 T cell receptor beta chains listed below, sequenced in a study of blood T cells in healthy people across ages. Primers used in a second PCR of roughly 7 to 11 cycles were a sample-barcoded 5' primer and a J-beta primer mix. Each CDR3 protein gets one entry after TCRdb re-called the 5' RACE reads with MiXCR. The table includes more than 1,000,000 distinct CDR3 sequences, roughly a quarter detected once. This sample also belongs to another study, concerning T cells of mothers and their children.

Specimen: blood. These receptors all come from a girl aged 2 to 10 in good health.

V usage is TRBV29-1 and J usage is TRBJ2-5, with TRBD1 identical over 7 bases. The CDR3 length is 13 residues. V trimming: 6 bases; J trimming: 5 bases; junction bases outside the gene matches: 9. In germline, CDR1 is SQVTM, CDR2 ANQGSEA. CDR3 DNA sequence: TGCAGCGTGGCTCCGACAGGGATGGAGACCCAGTACTTC. It codes for CSVAPTGMETQYF.

This clonotype occurred a few times. The chain carries TRBV20-1 and TRBJ2-2; weak D call: TRBD1 (5 bases). Looked up from germline, CDR1 is DFQATT and CDR2 is SNEGSKA (reference sequence). CDR3 length: 15 amino acids. V gave up 3 bases and J gave up 0 bases, with 11 bases separating them. The CDR3: CSARFQGTNTGELFF. The CDR3 DNA is TGCAGTGCTAGGTTCCAGGGAACGAACACCGGGGAGCTGTTTTTT.

This clonotype was seen only a few times. The V and J genes are TRBV7-9 and TRBJ1-1; D remains ambiguous. The CDR3 runs to 12 residues. V dropped 5 bases and J dropped 6 bases, with 10 bases sitting between them. CDR1 is SEHNR, CDR2 FQNEAQ, per germline (reference sequence). The CDR3 bases are TGTGCCAGCAGCGCTCACGGCGCTGAAGCTTTCTTT. Its protein is CASSAHGAEAFF.

In its sample, this clonotype was seen a few times. The CDR3 DNA sequence: TGTGCCAGCAGCCCGCGGTTGGTAGTCAACGGCTACACCTTC. It encodes CASSPRLVVNGYTF. The chain has TRBV13 and TRBJ1-2; D gene uncertain. V gave up 5 bases and J gave up 8 bases, with 18 bases separating them. The CDR3 runs to 14 residues. Germline loops: CDR1 PRHDT, CDR2 FYEKMQ (reference sequence).

This clonotype occurred a few times. The chain links TRBV9 to TRBJ2-3; TRBD2 agrees at 10 bases. The CDR3 consists of 18 residues. Looked up from germline, CDR1 is SGDLS and CDR2 is YYNGEE. The V segment lost 3 bases and the J segment 0 bases; nucleotides outside the gene matches: 10. The CDR3 loop is CASSETSGGDLSTDTQYF. CDR3 nucleotide sequence: TGTGCCAGCAGCGAGACGAGCGGGGGGGATTTAAGCACAGATACGCAGTATTTT.

This clonotype was observed many times. V and J are TRBV6-5 and TRBJ1-5; TRBD1 matches at 8 bases. Germline V gene data show CDR1 as MNHEY and CDR2 as SVGAGI. Trimming at V came to 8 bases and at J to 6 bases, leaving 0 bases not matched to a gene. The CDR3 totals 11 residues. CDR3 loop: CASGQGQPQHF. The CDR3 DNA sequence: TGTGCCAGCGGACAGGGTCAGCCCCAGCATTTT.

The chain employs TRBV5-1 and TRBJ1-5; D is uncertain. Trimming cost V 0 bases and J 5 bases, with 6 bases left between them. CDR1 is SGHRS and CDR2 is YFSETQ in the germline V gene. This CDR3 comprises 13 residues. CDR3 protein: CASSLDMYQPQHF. The CDR3 nucleotides are TGCGCCAGCAGCTTGGATATGTATCAGCCCCAGCATTTT. Looking up the rest from reference TRBV5-1 and TRBJ1-5 gives the full variable domain: KAGVTQTPRYLIKTRGQQVTLSCSPISGHRSVSWYQQTPGQGLQFLFEYFSETQRNKGNFPGRFSGRQFSNSRSEMNVSTLELGDSALYLCASSLDMYQPQHFGDGTRLSIL.

This clonotype has just a few counts. V usage is TRBV20-1 and J usage is TRBJ2-5, with D perhaps matching TRBD2 (5 bases). Matching the DNA end better, TRBJ2-1 makes the J call doubtful. CDR1 DFQATT and CDR2 SNEGSKA come from the germline V gene (reference sequence). The CDR3 runs 16 residues. The CDR3 is CSARDRGLRYTGEQFF. The CDR3 DNA is TGCAGTGCTAGAGATAGAGGACTCAGGTACACGGGTGAGCAGTTCTTC.

A few counts support this clonotype. The gene calls are TRBV15 and TRBJ2-5, with 7 bases fitting TRBD2. CDR1 and CDR2 (germline): LNHNV, YYDKDF (reference sequence). V was pared by 1 base and J by 4 bases, with 6 bases of the junction left unmatched. The CDR3 spans 15 residues. In DNA form, the CDR3 reads TGTGCCACCAGCAGAGTGGTAGTAGCGGGAGAGACCCAGTACTTC. Translating gives CATSRVVVAGETQYF.

The chain combines TRBV7-9 with TRBJ2-1; D possibly uses TRBD1 or TRBD2 (5 bases each). The DNA end is a closer match to TRBJ2-7, so the J assignment may be wrong. Germline V lookup: CDR1 SEHNR, CDR2 FQNEAQ (reference sequence). CDR3 length equals 13 residues. CDR3 region: CASSFRDGYEQYF. The CDR3 nucleotides are TGTGCCAGCAGCTTCCGGGACGGCTACGAGCAGTACTTC.